This record covers a single T cell receptor beta chain. Its specificity is not known. Original processing notes: ImmunoSEQ output lacked quality scores and full-length reads, limiting matched filtering. Sequencing was performed with immunoSEQ multiplex PCR; in TCRdb, only in-frame clones are kept and a portion is missing. That table supplies the V and J calls and clone size; D and trimming were determined from the DNA. The sample consists of more than 1 million clones, approximately 80% of them appearing once. Germline assignment: CDR1 SGHRS and CDR2 YFSETQ. The CDR3 loop spans 15 amino acids. Trimming took 1 base from V and 3 from J, leaving 13 bases between them. Splitting the CD4+ cells yielded a CD45RA+ naive subset and a CD45RA-negative memory subset. The data are from a study of shared clonotypes between healthy human individuals. Study-level points and caveats: There were few donors, and this limited the genetic and exposure-history diversity represented. Clonotype sharing across donors was expected to vary with sequencing depth.

The receptor's source is a man younger than 35 in good health. Some clones in this sample may be carry-over from other donors' samples. The chain has TRBV5-1 and TRBJ2-5; tentatively, D is TRBD1 or TRBD2 (5 bases each). The specimen was memory CD4+ T cells from PBMCs. Indicated subset: CD45RA-negative fraction. This chain's CDR3 is CASSLWAGSKETQYF. The CDR3 DNA reads as TGCGCCAGCAGCTTGTGGGCAGGGAGCAAAGAGACCCAGTACTTC.